Listed here are 29 T cell receptor beta chains from one sample, sequenced in a study of T cells after yellow fever vaccination. One entry per CDR3 protein, called by TCRdb with MiXCR from the 5' RACE reads. The data show some 320,000 distinct CDR3 sequences, 3.5% to 5% seen once. The specimen was PBMCs, collected 15 days after the yellow fever booster vaccination. These receptor sequences come from a man aged 18 to 30 who received the YFV17D yellow fever vaccine.

This clonotype was observed a few times. The chain carries TRBV6-2 or TRBV6-3 and TRBJ2-7; TRBD2 is a possible D gene (6 bases). The germline V and J ends were trimmed by 4 bases and 0 bases, with 19 bases remaining between them. From germline, CDR1 is MNHEY and CDR2 SVGEGT. The CDR3 covers 17 residues. As DNA, the CDR3 is TGTGCCAGCAGTTTCTCAACCTCGGGGACTGGCTCCTACGAGCAGTACTTC. Translated: CASSFSTSGTGSYEQYF.

V usage is TRBV12-3 or TRBV12-4 and J usage is TRBJ2-5; D call uncertain. This CDR3 is 13 amino acids long. V was cut by 3 bases and J by 4 bases, with 9 bases left in between. The CDR3, as DNA: TGTGCCAGCAGTTTCTGGGAACTAGAGACCCAGTACTTC. As protein: CASSFWELETQYF.

This clonotype was observed at least ten times. The gene calls are TRBV20-1 and TRBJ2-1, with D possibly TRBD2 on 5 matching bases. Trimming stripped 7 bases from V and 2 bases from J, with 15 bases between. The CDR3 is 14 amino acids. Germline assignment: CDR1 DFQATT and CDR2 SNEGSKA (reference sequence). CDR3 DNA: TGCAGTGGGACTGGCGGGCTCCCCTACAATGAGCAGTTCTTC. Translating gives CSGTGGLPYNEQFF.

This clonotype appeared a few times. V and J are TRBV5-5 and TRBJ2-5; D might be TRBD2 (6 bases). The V end lost 6 bases, the J end lost 2 bases, and 14 bases lay between the germline ends. Germline CDR1 and CDR2: SGHKS and YYEKEE (reference sequence). This CDR3 is built from 14 residues. The chain's CDR3 is CASTNGGWQETQYF. CDR3 in DNA: TGTGCCAGCACGAACGGGGGTTGGCAAGAGACCCAGTACTTC.

This clonotype was counted at least ten times. The chain carries TRBV20-1 and TRBJ1-6; TRBD1 is a possible D gene (5 bases). The CDR3 has 16 residues. Trimming cost V 1 base and J 9 bases, with 19 bases left between them. Germline lookup yields CDR1 DFQATT and CDR2 SNEGSKA (reference sequence). The CDR3 spells CSARVGYQGEFSPLHF. DNA for the CDR3: TGCAGTGCTAGAGTGGGATACCAGGGAGAATTTTCACCCCTCCACTTT.

The chain recombines TRBV18 with TRBJ2-6, with TRBD2 identical over 8 bases. Looked up from germline, CDR1 is KGHSH and CDR2 is LQKENI. The CDR3 loop spans 18 amino acids. V gave up 8 bases and J gave up 2 bases; unmatched junction bases: 14. CDR3 residues: CASGQYAGGAAGANVLTF. Here the CDR3 DNA reads TGTGCCAGCGGCCAGTATGCGGGGGGCGCGGCTGGGGCCAACGTCCTGACTTTC.

This clonotype occurred many times. V and J are TRBV28 and TRBJ2-1; TRBD2 matches at 13 bases. Trimming took 4 bases from V and 11 from J; bases not matched to a gene: 5. The CDR3 sequence is 14 residues long. Germline CDR1 is MDHEN and CDR2 is SYDVKM. This CDR3 is CASSSGTSGMQQFF. DNA of the CDR3: TGTGCCAGCAGTTCCGGGACTAGCGGGATGCAGCAGTTCTTC.

This clonotype was found many times. CDR3 amino acids: CASRGAGGPTYEQYF. DNA of the CDR3: TGTGCCAGCAGGGGGGCGGGCGGGCCCACCTACGAGCAGTACTTC. The chain is built from TRBV6-6 and TRBJ2-7; weak D call: TRBD1 (6 bases). The CDR3 has 15 residues. The V end lost 6 bases, the J end lost 2 bases, and 17 bases lay between the germline ends. Germline values: CDR1 MNHNY, CDR2 SVGAGI (reference sequence).

There are many counts of this clonotype. This chain connects TRBV5-1 to TRBJ2-5; D unclear. Per germline, CDR1 SGHRS and CDR2 YFSETQ. Trimming cost V 4 bases and J 5 bases, with 18 bases left between them. The CDR3 totals 15 residues. The CDR3 loop is CASSPRFPGWETQYF. CDR3 sequence (DNA): TGCGCCAGCAGCCCCCGTTTCCCAGGCTGGGAGACCCAGTACTTC. Together with reference TRBV5-1 and TRBJ2-5, the CDR3 gives the full variable domain: KAGVTQTPRYLIKTRGQQVTLSCSPISGHRSVSWYQQTPGQGLQFLFEYFSETQRNKGNFPGRFSGRQFSNSRSEMNVSTLELGDSALYLCASSPRFPGWETQYFGPGTRLLVL.

This clonotype was seen ten or more times. The chain has TRBV20-1 and TRBJ2-3; 8 positions agree with TRBD1. The CDR3 runs to 14 residues. V lost 4 bases, J lost 6 bases, and 9 bases stayed unmatched. CDR1 is DFQATT, CDR2 SNEGSKA, per germline (reference sequence). In nucleotides, the CDR3 is TGCAGTGCTACCCTCCAGACAGGGGCGGATACGCAGTATTTT. Translated: CSATLQTGADTQYF.

This clonotype was recorded many times. This chain links TRBV7-2 with TRBJ2-5; no definite D call. Germline V gives CDR1 SGHTA, CDR2 FQGNSA. The CDR3 spans 14 residues. V lost 5 bases and J 5 bases, leaving 15 bases between the germline ends. CDR3: CASSGRPGSETQYF. CDR3 sequence (DNA): TGTGCCAGCAGCGGACGCCCTGGTTCCGAGACCCAGTACTTC. Supplemented by reference TRBV7-2 and TRBJ2-5, the full variable domain reads GAGVSQSPSNKVTEKGKDVELRCDPISGHTALYWYRQSLGQGLEFLIYFQGNSAPDKSGLPSDRFSAERTGGSVSTLTIQRTQQEDSAVYLCASSGRPGSETQYFGPGTRLLVL.

The chain combines TRBV30 with TRBJ1-5, with TRBD1 matching over 8 bases. CDR1 and CDR2 from the germline V gene are GTSNPN and SVGIG (reference sequence). CDR3 length: 15 residues. Unmatched junction bases numbered 11, after V lost 4 bases and J lost 6 bases. CDR3 region: CAWKEGQGAFQPQHF. CDR3 bases: TGTGCCTGGAAGGAGGGGCAGGGGGCATTTCAGCCCCAGCATTTT. Complete variable domain (other parts from reference TRBV30 and TRBJ1-5): SQTIHQWPATLVQPVGSPLSLECTVEGTSNPNLYWYRQAAGRGLQLLFYSVGIGQISSEVPQNLSASRPQDRQFILSSKKLLLSDSGFYLCAWKEGQGAFQPQHFGDGTRLSIL.

This clonotype showed up many times. Germline and junction disagree at one end, which may indicate a read error. This chain joins TRBV10-3 and TRBJ1-4, with D tentatively TRBD1 (5 bases). This CDR3 contains 12 residues. Germline lookup yields CDR1 ENHRY and CDR2 SYGVKD. CDR3 amino acids: CAISESGRLLVF. CDR3 nucleotide sequence: TGTGCCATCAGTGAGTCGGGGCGGCTACTAGTTTTT.

This clonotype showed up just a few times. V usage is TRBV15 and J usage is TRBJ2-1; 8 bases map to TRBD2. CDR1 is LNHNV, CDR2 YYDKDF, per germline (reference sequence). The CDR3 has 15 amino acids. After removal of 3 bases from V and 1 base from J, the junction contained 2 bases not matched to a gene. The CDR3 sequence is CATSSKRGSYNEQFF. The CDR3 nucleotides read TGTGCCACCAGCAGTAAGCGGGGGTCCTACAATGAGCAGTTCTTC.

J is TRBJ2-1 and V is TRBV27, with TRBD1 as a possible D gene (6 bases). Trimming removed 5 bases from V and 7 bases from J, with 18 bases in between. Germline assignment: CDR1 MNHEY and CDR2 SMNVEV (reference sequence). This CDR3 region has 15 residues. The CDR3 region is CASSRPNRAANEQFF. CDR3 in DNA: TGTGCCAGCAGTAGGCCTAACAGGGCTGCGAATGAGCAGTTCTTC.

This clonotype has more than one count but fewer than ten. The chain links TRBV5-1 to TRBJ2-3; D not certain. This CDR3 spans 15 amino acids. CDR1 and CDR2 (germline): SGHRS, YFSETQ. V was pared by 2 bases and J by 1 base, with 11 bases between. The CDR3 region has the DNA TGCGCCAGCAGCTTAATAAGTTCTCGCACAGATACGCAGTATTTT. Translating gives CASSLISSRTDTQYF. Full variable domain (missing parts from reference TRBV5-1 and TRBJ2-3): KAGVTQTPRYLIKTRGQQVTLSCSPISGHRSVSWYQQTPGQGLQFLFEYFSETQRNKGNFPGRFSGRQFSNSRSEMNVSTLELGDSALYLCASSLISSRTDTQYFGPGTRLTVL.

The rearrangement joins TRBV12-3 or TRBV12-4 to TRBJ2-3; a possible D gene is TRBD1 (6 bases). V lost 2 bases and J 11 bases, leaving 11 bases between the germline ends. CDR3 size: 12 residues. The CDR3 sequence is CASSLSAGEQYF. As DNA, the CDR3 is TGTGCCAGCAGTTTATCCGCAGGGGAGCAGTATTTT.

In this sample, this clonotype turned up many times. V is TRBV6-5 and J is TRBJ2-3, with 11 bases matching TRBD2. The germline V gene encodes CDR1 MNHEY and CDR2 SVGAGI. The length of the CDR3 is 17 residues. The V segment lost 6 bases and the J segment 2 bases; nucleotides outside the gene matches: 10. In DNA form, the CDR3 reads TGTGCCAGCAGGCTACTGGGACTAGCGGAGACCACAGATACGCAGTATTTT. Its translation is CASRLLGLAETTDTQYF.

This clonotype was found many times. V is TRBV5-4 and J is TRBJ1-4, with a weak D call TRBD1 (6 bases). CDR1 and CDR2 from the germline V gene are SGHNT and YYREEE (reference sequence). Trimming took 2 bases from V and 8 from J, leaving 13 bases between them. The CDR3 has 14 residues. The CDR3 is CASSLQGAEEKLFF. The DNA for the CDR3 is TGTGCCAGCAGCTTACAGGGCGCGGAGGAAAAACTGTTTTTT.

This clonotype came up many times. The chain joins TRBV4-3 to TRBJ2-4, with 8 bases fitting TRBD2. J was trimmed by 10 bases and V by 0 bases; bases with no gene match: 11. This CDR3 has 16 residues. Germline V gene data show CDR1 as LGHNA and CDR2 as YSLEER. For the CDR3, the DNA is TGCGCCAGCAGCCAAGACCCCCCGGGACTAGTATCTATTCAGTACTTC. Amino acid sequence: CASSQDPPGLVSIQYF.

The gene calls are TRBV6-2 or TRBV6-3 and TRBJ1-1; D possibly corresponds to TRBD1 (5 bases). V was pared by 5 bases and J by 1 base, with 11 bases between. This CDR3 comprises 14 residues. Germline V gene sequence: CDR1 MNHEY, CDR2 SVGEGT. The CDR3 nucleotides are TGTGCCAGCAGTGAAGGGGTCGCGAACACTGAAGCTTTCTTT. Its protein product is CASSEGVANTEAFF.

Many counts were recorded for this clonotype. The chain employs TRBV4-2 and TRBJ2-6, with 7 bases that match TRBD1. Germline loops: CDR1 LGHNA, CDR2 YNFKEQ. This CDR3 is built from 16 residues. V gave up 3 bases and J gave up 0 bases; unmatched junction bases: 2. The CDR3 here is CASSQGQISGANVLTF. CDR3 coding DNA: TGTGCCAGCAGCCAGGGACAGATCTCTGGGGCCAACGTCCTGACTTTC.

This clonotype has at least ten counts. The chain combines TRBV20-1 with TRBJ2-2, with TRBD1 matching 12 bases. The CDR3 has 17 amino acids. After removal of 7 bases from V and 3 bases from J, the junction contained 12 bases not matched to a gene. Germline CDR1 and CDR2: DFQATT and SNEGSKA (reference sequence). The CDR3 DNA sequence: TGCAGTGTCTCCGGGACAGGGGGCCTCGCGGACACCGGGGAGCTGTTTTTT. Amino acids: CSVSGTGGLADTGELFF.

In this sample, this clonotype turned up many times. The chain recombines TRBV4-3 with TRBJ1-1; TRBD1 aligns across 7 bases. Germline CDR1 is LGHNA and CDR2 is YSLEER. The CDR3 runs to 14 residues. V gave up 1 base and J gave up 8 bases; unmatched junction bases: 7. The CDR3 loop reads CASSQGVVTGEAFF. For the CDR3, the DNA is TGCGCCAGCAGCCAAGGGGTGGTGACAGGGGAAGCTTTCTTT.

This clonotype was counted at least ten times. This CDR3 is CASSSRRGDTQYF. The DNA for the CDR3 is TGTGCCAGCAGCTCTAGGAGGGGGGATACGCAGTATTTT. The V and J genes are TRBV7-8 and TRBJ2-3, with D perhaps assigned TRBD1 or TRBD2 (6 bases each). CDR3 size: 13 residues. Germline assignment: CDR1 SGHVS and CDR2 FQNEAQ. Trimming left V 4 bases short and J 6 bases short, with 11 bases between.

This clonotype was detected only a few times. CDR3 in DNA: TGTGCCAGCAGCTTAAGGGACACCAACTCTGGGGCCAACGTCCTGACTTTC. As protein: CASSLRDTNSGANVLTF. This sequence joins TRBV11-2 and TRBJ2-6; D is possibly TRBD1 (6 bases). The CDR3 loop spans 17 amino acids. The V and J ends lost 2 bases and 0 bases respectively, with 11 bases between them. The germline gives CDR1 SGHAT, CDR2 FQNNGV.

CDR3 in DNA: TGTGCCAGCAGTGAATGGTACAGGCAAGATAACTATGGCTACACCTTC. Protein: CASSEWYRQDNYGYTF. The chain employs TRBV6-1 and TRBJ1-2; tentatively, D is TRBD1 (5 bases). V was pared by 2 bases and J by 1 base, with 14 bases between. This CDR3 is 16 amino acids long. Germline CDR1 reads MNHNS; CDR2 reads SASEGT.

This clonotype was seen repeatedly, ten times or more. The V call is TRBV27, the J call TRBJ1-2; a possible D gene is TRBD1 (6 bases). Trimming removed 7 bases at V and 4 bases at J, with 25 bases between. Germline CDR1 reads MNHEY; CDR2 reads SMNVEV (reference sequence). There are 17 residues in the CDR3. The CDR3 region is CASTPTAGVGWAYGYTF. The DNA of the CDR3 is TGTGCCAGCACTCCCACGGCAGGGGTAGGCTGGGCCTATGGCTACACCTTC.

In this sample, this clonotype turned up a few times. The rearrangement links TRBV7-2 to TRBJ2-5; TRBD1 matches 8 bases. After removal of 5 bases from V and 3 bases from J, the junction contained 2 bases not matched to a gene. This CDR3 has 13 residues. Germline V gene data show CDR1 as SGHTA and CDR2 as FQGNSA. The CDR3 loop is CASSTDREETQYF. The CDR3 coding sequence is TGTGCCAGCAGCACGGACAGGGAAGAGACCCAGTACTTC. Full variable domain (outside the CDR3, taken from reference TRBV7-2 and TRBJ2-5): GAGVSQSPSNKVTEKGKDVELRCDPISGHTALYWYRQSLGQGLEFLIYFQGNSAPDKSGLPSDRFSAERTGGSVSTLTIQRTQQEDSAVYLCASSTDREETQYFGPGTRLLVL.